Listed below are T cell receptor beta chains from one sample, sequenced in a study of blood T cell repertoires in COVID-19. Libraries were prepared by immunoSEQ multiplex PCR; TCRdb keeps only in-frame clonotypes and omits some of them. The data show over 200,000 clones, around three quarters seen once. What was sequenced was peripheral blood. The receptors originated from a woman of 80 years or more with acute or convalescent COVID-19. Each CDR3 is given with its conserved first and last residue. The D gene is left open where the match is weak. A clone size is listed for some rows: how often the clone was seen (once, few, many), or a class if it is expanded.

TRBV6-5	TRBJ2-7	NA	NA	TGTGCCAGCGGACGGGGACTGTCCTACGAGCAGTACTTC	CASGRGLSYEQYF
TRBV5-6	TRBJ1-2	NA	NA	TGTGCCAGCAGACCCACAGACCACTATGGCTACACCTTC	CASRPTDHYGYTF
TRBV6-5	TRBJ1-5	TRBD1	NA	TGTGCCAGCAGTTTCGGACAGGGGTATCAGCCCCAGCATTTT	CASSFGQGYQPQHF
TRBV12-3/TRBV12-4	TRBJ2-1	NA	NA	TGTGCCAGCAGGAAGGTCGGGAATGAGCAGTTCTTC	CASRKVGNEQFF
TRBV3-1/TRBV3-2	TRBJ2-5	NA	once	TGTGCCAGCAGCCAATCAAGCTGGCAAGAGACCCAGTACTTC	CASSQSSWQETQYF
TRBV3-1/TRBV3-2	TRBJ2-5	NA	NA	TGTGCCAGCAGCCAAAGGGGCCGGGAGACCCAGTACTTC	CASSQRGRETQYF
TRBV12-3/TRBV12-4	TRBJ1-1	TRBD1	NA	TGTGCCAGCGAATTCAAGGGGGCCTTTCTCCCTTTCTTT	CASEFKGAFLPFF
TRBV7-2	TRBJ2-2	NA	NA	TGTGCCAGCAGAATACAGGGTTTGGGCACCGGGGAGCTGTTTTTT	CASRIQGLGTGELFF
TRBV6-1	TRBJ1-2	NA	NA	TGTGCCAGCAGTGAGGCGGGGGCAGACTATGGCTACACCTTC	CASSEAGADYGYTF
TRBV3-1/TRBV3-2	TRBJ1-3	NA	NA	TGTGCCAGCAGCCCAGACAGAACTGGAAACACCATATATTTT	CASSPDRTGNTIYF
TRBV5-1	TRBJ2-7	NA	NA	TGCGCCAGCAGCTTGGAAGGCGGACAGTTCTACGAGCAGTACTTC	CASSLEGGQFYEQYF
TRBV2	TRBJ2-7	NA	NA	TGTGCCAGCAGTGAACTTGGGACACGGCAGTACTTC	CASSELGTRQYF
TRBV5-1	TRBJ2-4	TRBD1	NA	TGCGCCAGCAGCAGCCTGACAGGGGGGGTTAACATTCAGTACTTC	CASSSLTGGVNIQYF
TRBV3-1/TRBV3-2	TRBJ2-7	NA	NA	TGTGCCAGCAGCCGGACAGATAGCTCCTACGAGCAGTACTTC	CASSRTDSSYEQYF
TRBV27	TRBJ2-3	NA	NA	TGTGCCAGCAGTTTGTGGGCCACAGATACGCAGTATTTT	CASSLWATDTQYF
TRBV18	TRBJ2-1	NA	NA	TGTGCCAGCTCACCCGAGACAACCACCTACAATGAGCAGTTCTTC	CASSPETTTYNEQFF
TRBV5-1	TRBJ2-1	TRBD1	NA	TGCGCCAGCAGCCCCGGGACAGAGGGCTTTTACAATGAGCAGTTCTTC	CASSPGTEGFYNEQFF
TRBV19	TRBJ2-5	NA	NA	TGTGCCAGTAGTGACGTCTTCCGGAGCCAGTACCAAGAGACCCAGTACTTC	CASSDVFRSQYQETQYF
TRBV14	TRBJ1-6	NA	NA	TGTGCCAGCAGCCTGGGACTCTCAGTGGCCCCCTCACCCCTCCACTTT	CASSLGLSVAPSPLHF
TRBV5-1	TRBJ1-1	TRBD1	NA	TGCGCCAGCAGCTCACAGGGGATGTGGGCTGAAGCTTTCTTT	CASSSQGMWAEAFF
TRBV25-1	TRBJ2-7	NA	NA	TGTGCCAGCAGTGGAGGGGGGGCCCAGCAGTACTTC	CASSGGGAQQYF
TRBV19	TRBJ2-2	TRBD1	few	TGTGCCAGTAGTAGACAGGGGGCGAACACCGGGGAGCTGTTTTTT	CASSRQGANTGELFF
TRBV6-2/TRBV6-3	TRBJ2-2	NA	NA	TGTGCCAGCAGTTACGTAGGGGGAGACACCGGGGAGCTGTTTTTT	CASSYVGGDTGELFF
TRBV29-1	TRBJ2-5	NA	once	TGCAGCGTGATCAGGGGACCTCAAGAGACCCAGTACTTC	CSVIRGPQETQYF
TRBV18	TRBJ2-7	NA	few	TGTGCCAGCTCACCCCCGAGCTCCTACGAGCAGTACTTC	CASSPPSSYEQYF
TRBV27	TRBJ1-6	TRBD1	few	TGTGCCAGCAGTCGTGTTACAGGGGGCCGGAGCTCCTATAATTCACCCCTCCACTTT	CASSRVTGGRSSYNSPLHF
TRBV5-1	TRBJ1-3	NA	NA	TGCGCCAGCAGCTCGGGGAGCTCTGGAAACACCATATATTTT	CASSSGSSGNTIYF
TRBV5-1	TRBJ2-2	TRBD2	NA	TGCGCCAGCAGCCACTCTAGCGGGACCGGCACCGGGGAGCTGTTTTTT	CASSHSSGTGTGELFF
TRBV2	TRBJ1-5	NA	NA	TGTGCCAGCAGTGAAGAGTCGGGGAATCAGCCCCAGCATTTT	CASSEESGNQPQHF
TRBV5-1	TRBJ2-3	TRBD1	NA	TGCGCCAGCAGCCCGTCACAGGGGGCAGGCACAGATACGCAGTATTTT	CASSPSQGAGTDTQYF
TRBV4-3	TRBJ2-3	TRBD2	NA	TGCGCCAGCAGCCAAGATTTCCTAGCGGGGGGGGAAGATACGCAGTATTTT	CASSQDFLAGGEDTQYF
TRBV14	TRBJ2-7	NA	NA	TGTGCCAGCAGCTTTAGCTCCTACGAGCAGTACTTC	CASSFSSYEQYF
TRBV6-5	TRBJ2-2	NA	few	TGTGCCAGCAGTTACTCCCCAGGGACCGGGGAGCTGTTTTTT	CASSYSPGTGELFF
TRBV6-5	TRBJ1-2	NA	NA	TGTGCCAGCAGTTATAGGACTAGCTATGGCTACACCTTC	CASSYRTSYGYTF
TRBV7-2	TRBJ2-3	TRBD2	NA	TGTGCCAGCAGCTTCGGCCCCGGGACTAGCGTAACAGATACGCAGTATTTT	CASSFGPGTSVTDTQYF
TRBV18	TRBJ2-1	NA	NA	TGTGCCAGCTCTCTCGCCGCGCCTAGCTCCTACAATGAGCAGTTCTTC	CASSLAAPSSYNEQFF
TRBV7-9	TRBJ2-7	TRBD1	once	TGTGCCAGCAGCACCCCGGGACAGTGGAATCTAGGACCCTACGAGCAGTACTTC	CASSTPGQWNLGPYEQYF
TRBV16	TRBJ1-1	NA	NA	TGTGCCAGCAGCCAATCGGGGGGACGCCAGAAAGCTTTCTTT	CASSQSGGRQKAFF
TRBV5-1	TRBJ2-2	NA	NA	TGCGCCAGCAGCTTGGCGGCTAGCACCGGGGAGCTGTTTTTT	CASSLAASTGELFF
TRBV14	TRBJ2-7	NA	NA	TGTGCCAGCAGCCTAACCGCAGTAAGCTACGAGCAGTACTTC	CASSLTAVSYEQYF
TRBV11-2	TRBJ2-1	TRBD2	NA	TGTGCCAGCAGCCAGGAGGGTGGGCTAGCGGGGATAAATGAGCAGTTCTTC	CASSQEGGLAGINEQFF
TRBV3-1/TRBV3-2	TRBJ1-1	TRBD1	once	TGTGCCAGCAGCCTGGGACAGGTTAACACTGAAGCTTTCTTT	CASSLGQVNTEAFF
TRBV6-6	TRBJ2-5	NA	NA	TGTGCCAGCAGTTACTCGGACAAGCAAGAGACCCAGTACTTC	CASSYSDKQETQYF
TRBV7-2	TRBJ2-3	TRBD2	few	TGTGCCAGCAGCTTAAGCCTAGCGGGGCTGGGGGATACGCAGTATTTT	CASSLSLAGLGDTQYF
TRBV12-3/TRBV12-4	TRBJ2-3	TRBD2	NA	TGTGCCAGCAGAATGACTCCGGGGGGGCCTCAGTATTTT	CASRMTPGGPQYF
TRBV6-1	TRBJ2-7	NA	many	TGTGCCAGCAGTGAAGGACAGGCCCTTACCTACGAGCAGTACTTC	CASSEGQALTYEQYF